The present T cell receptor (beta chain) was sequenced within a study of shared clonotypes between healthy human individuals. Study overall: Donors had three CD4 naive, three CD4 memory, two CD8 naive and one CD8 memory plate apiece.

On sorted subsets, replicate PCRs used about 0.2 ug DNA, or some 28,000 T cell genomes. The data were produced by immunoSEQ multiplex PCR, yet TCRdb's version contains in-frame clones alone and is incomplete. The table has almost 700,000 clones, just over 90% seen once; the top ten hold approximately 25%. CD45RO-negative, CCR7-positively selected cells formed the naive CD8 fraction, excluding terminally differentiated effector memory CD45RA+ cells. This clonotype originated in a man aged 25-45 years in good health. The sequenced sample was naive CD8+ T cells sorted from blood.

CDR3 bases: TGTGCCAGCGACCTGGGGGCAGGGCTCACAGATACGCAGTATTTT. Encoded protein: CASDLGAGLTDTQYF. This chain connects TRBV28 to TRBJ2-3, with D perhaps TRBD1 (6 bases). Germline V gene data show CDR1 as MDHEN and CDR2 as SYDVKM. The CDR3 consists of 15 residues. The V and J ends lost 8 bases and 2 bases respectively, with 17 bases between them.